This T cell receptor (beta chain) was retrieved from a study of T-cell reconstitution after alpha-beta-depleted transplantation in children. V was clipped by 7 bases and J by 5 bases, with 15 bases between them. This CDR3 is built from 13 residues. Germline-derived CDR1 and CDR2 are DFQATT and SNEGSKA (reference sequence). Notes on the study in general: Reported findings indicate that, about two months after transplant, alpha-beta T cells came from several hundred expanded clones, which were derived from non-depleted graft cells.

A library of TCRbeta sequences, prepared with unique molecular identifiers, was generated. TCRdb recomputed calls from the PCR reads with MiXCR, one row per CDR3 protein. Here the sample spans around 800,000 distinct CDR3 sequences, approximately 15% being singletons. This clonotype was counted between two and nine times. The target antigen is unknown. This chain connects TRBV20-1 to TRBJ2-1, with D unclear. The sample was PBMCs, mostly from graft donor cells, taken 360 days after TCRalphabeta/CD19-depleted stem cell transplant. The receptor comes from a male patient between 10 and 17 years old who had a stem cell transplant for acute lymphoblastic leukemia, so the T cells may come from the graft donor. As DNA, the CDR3 is TGCAGTGGGGCCCCCCTAGATGACAATGAGCAGTTCTTC. It yields the protein CSGAPLDDNEQFF.